The 25 T cell receptor beta chains listed next were all sequenced from one sample in a study of T cells in Graves' hyperthyroidism and ophthalmopathy. The CDR3 regions of TCR beta were amplified from RNA transcripts. Primed by the HTBI set, a first-round RT-PCR was run on the TCR CDR3. TCRdb recomputed calls from the multiplex PCR reads with MiXCR, one row per CDR3 protein. The sample consists of about 350,000 distinct CDR3 sequences, roughly 15% of them appearing once. The sequencing input was blood. These receptors were collected from a woman aged 60 to 75 with Graves' ophthalmopathy.

This clonotype was seen at least ten times. The V gene is TRBV28, the J gene TRBJ2-7, with 9 bases fitting TRBD1. This CDR3 comprises 15 residues. Germline V gene lookup returns CDR1 MDHEN and CDR2 SYDVKM. V shed 1 base and J 3 bases; nucleotides not matched to a gene: 4. In DNA, the CDR3 is TGTGCCAGCAGTTTATTTGGGACAGGGAACTACGAGCAGTACTTC. It specifies CASSLFGTGNYEQYF.

Regarding this clonotype: This sequence may be a read error, since a much larger clone differs from it by one base. The chain combines TRBV12-3 or TRBV12-4 with TRBJ2-7; D unresolved. There are 12 residues in the CDR3. V was pared by 8 bases and J by 5 bases, with 13 bases between. The CDR3 loop reads CASGGSRNEQYF. The CDR3 DNA reads as TGTGCCAGCGGTGGTAGCAGGAACGAGCAGTACTTC.

This clonotype was detected ten times or more. This chain joins TRBV6-1 and TRBJ2-7; 9 nucleotides line up with TRBD1. The V segment lost 6 bases and the J segment 3 bases; nucleotides outside the gene matches: 6. Germline V gene sequence: CDR1 MNHNS, CDR2 SASEGT. The CDR3 is 14 amino acids. The DNA of the CDR3 is TGTGCCAGCAGAGACAGGGGGGGACACTACGAGCAGTACTTC. Its protein product is CASRDRGGHYEQYF.

This clonotype was observed a few times. The rearrangement uses TRBV5-1 and TRBJ1-1; D uncertain. The CDR3 contains 11 residues. V was pared by 6 bases and J by 3 bases, with 6 bases between. The germline V gene has CDR1 SGHRS and CDR2 YFSETQ. CDR3 in DNA: TGCGCCAGCACTGGGGACACTGAAGCTTTCTTT. Translated, it gives CASTGDTEAFF.

At least ten counts were recorded for this clonotype. The V call is TRBV7-9, the J call TRBJ2-1, with D perhaps matching TRBD2 (5 bases). The germline V gene has CDR1 SEHNR and CDR2 FQNEAQ (reference sequence). The CDR3 contains 17 residues. V was trimmed by 4 bases and J by 0 bases, leaving 16 bases between them. CDR3 coding DNA: TGTGCCAGCAGCTCAGGCCCCGACTATATCTCCTACAATGAGCAGTTCTTC. Translated, it gives CASSSGPDYISYNEQFF.

At least ten counts were recorded for this clonotype. The chain couples TRBV20-1 to TRBJ1-3; weak D call: TRBD1 (5 bases). The V end was cut by 5 bases, the J end by 3 bases, with 11 bases between. CDR3 size: 13 residues. In germline, CDR1 is DFQATT, CDR2 SNEGSKA (reference sequence). The CDR3 region has the DNA TGCAGTGCTCAACGGGACGGTGGAAACACCATATATTTT. It yields the protein CSAQRDGGNTIYF.

This clonotype was recorded at least ten times. The rearrangement links TRBV28 to TRBJ2-7; no clear D gene. The CDR3 has 13 residues. Trimming removed 7 bases from V and 2 bases from J, with 12 bases in between. Germline V gene data show CDR1 as MDHEN and CDR2 as SYDVKM. The CDR3 DNA follows: TGTGCCAGCACCCACGGACCGCCCTACGAGCAGTACTTC. Amino acids: CASTHGPPYEQYF.

The sample holds one count of this clonotype. The rearrangement links TRBV4-1 to TRBJ2-7; TRBD2 might be the D (6 bases). The germline CDR1 and CDR2 sequences are MGHRA and YSYEKL. V was trimmed by 4 bases and J by 2 bases, leaving 18 bases between them. The CDR3 consists of 16 residues. The CDR3 spells CASSPYGASAAYEQYF. The CDR3 nucleotides read TGCGCCAGCAGCCCCTATGGGGCTAGCGCCGCCTACGAGCAGTACTTC.

This clonotype was counted many times. This chain joins TRBV3-1 and TRBJ2-7, with D perhaps assigned TRBD1 or TRBD2 (7 bases each). Trimming removed 0 bases at V and 5 bases at J, with 14 bases between. CDR1 is LGHDT, CDR2 YNNKEL, per germline (reference sequence). The CDR3 has 15 amino acids. In DNA form, the CDR3 reads TGTGCCAGCAGCCAAGATGCGGGGGACAGAGACGAGCAGTACTTC. Residues: CASSQDAGDRDEQYF.

Only a few counts were recorded for this clonotype. The chain has TRBV24-1 and TRBJ2-3; 7 nucleotides line up with TRBD1. The CDR3 is 16 residues long. CDR1 is KGHDR and CDR2 is SFDVKD in the germline V gene. V was pared by 3 bases and J by 7 bases, with 12 bases of the junction left unmatched. CDR3 amino acids: CATSDAPGTAVNTQYF. CDR3 in DNA: TGTGCCACCAGTGATGCCCCCGGGACAGCGGTTAATACGCAGTATTTT.

This clonotype was seen repeatedly, ten times or more. This chain uses TRBV7-9 with TRBJ2-7; D gene uncertain. CDR1 and CDR2 from the germline V gene are SEHNR and FQNEAQ (reference sequence). V was shortened by 7 bases and J by 2 bases, with 12 bases between the two germline ends. The CDR3 consists of 13 residues. For the CDR3, the DNA is TGTGCCAGCACTTCTACCCCGCCCTACGAGCAGTACTTC. This gives the protein CASTSTPPYEQYF.

This clonotype was recorded many times. V is TRBV6-1 and J is TRBJ2-7; 10 nucleotides match TRBD2. The junction had 13 bases not matched to a gene; V was cut back by 10 bases and J by 4 bases. Germline CDR1 and CDR2: MNHNS and SASEGT. The CDR3 is 15 residues long. The CDR3 is CATRGASGRGYEQYF. In nucleotides, the CDR3 is TGTGCCACCAGGGGGGCTAGCGGGAGAGGGTACGAGCAGTACTTC.

This clonotype was seen repeatedly, ten times or more. This rearrangement joins TRBV3-1 to TRBJ2-1; no clear D. Germline values: CDR1 LGHDT, CDR2 YNNKEL (reference sequence). The V end was cut by 1 base, the J end by 9 bases, with 7 bases between. The length of the CDR3 is 12 residues. CDR3 sequence: CASSQGAFEQFF. CDR3 nucleotide sequence: TGTGCCAGCAGCCAAGGGGCCTTTGAGCAGTTCTTC.

J is TRBJ2-3 and V is TRBV18, with 8 bases matching TRBD1. V was pared by 3 bases and J by 0 bases, with 8 bases of the junction left unmatched. The CDR3 runs to 17 residues. Germline-derived CDR1 and CDR2 are KGHSH and LQKENI. The CDR3 nucleotides are TGTGCCAGCTCACCGACAGGGGACCACCTAAGCACAGATACGCAGTATTTT. Translating gives CASSPTGDHLSTDTQYF.

In this sample, this clonotype turned up many times. V and J are TRBV2 and TRBJ1-4; 7 nucleotides align to TRBD1. The germline gives CDR1 SNHLY, CDR2 FYNNEI. V lost 5 bases and J lost 2; bases outside the gene matches: 8. The CDR3 sequence is 16 residues long. This CDR3 reads CASSKEEGATNEKLFF. The CDR3 DNA reads as TGTGCCAGCAGTAAAGAGGAGGGGGCGACTAATGAAAAACTGTTTTTT.

The chain employs TRBV27 and TRBJ1-4; 8 bases are a match to TRBD1. The V and J ends lost 3 bases and 8 bases, in that order; junction bases with no gene match: 8. CDR3 length: 15 amino acids. Germline loops: CDR1 MNHEY, CDR2 SMNVEV (reference sequence). The CDR3 region is CASSFRSGGREKLFF. The CDR3 DNA is TGTGCCAGCAGTTTTAGGTCAGGGGGCAGGGAAAAACTGTTTTTT.

Remarks on this clonotype: A much larger clone differs by one base, so this may be a read error. This chain uses TRBV7-9 with TRBJ2-5; no clear D. Germline CDR1 is SEHNR and CDR2 is FQNEAQ (reference sequence). The CDR3 consists of 11 residues. CDR3 nucleotides: TGTGCCAGCAGCTGGAAAGAGGCCCAGTACTTC. Encoded protein: CASSWKEAQYF.

The V and J genes are TRBV9 and TRBJ1-3; 7 positions agree with TRBD1. V lost 7 bases, J lost 0 bases, and 4 bases stayed unmatched. The CDR3 is 14 amino acids. In germline, CDR1 is SGDLS, CDR2 YYNGEE. The CDR3: CASSKGASGNTIYF. The CDR3, as DNA: TGTGCCAGCTCTAAGGGGGCCTCTGGAAACACCATATATTTT.

The table lists this clonotype with a few counts. The gene calls are TRBV30 and TRBJ1-2, with D hard to call. The V and J ends lost 3 bases and 0 bases respectively, with 8 bases between them. Germline V gene data show CDR1 as GTSNPN and CDR2 as SVGIG (reference sequence). The CDR3 runs to 13 residues. The chain's CDR3 is CAWSMPPNYGYTF. CDR3 nucleotides: TGTGCCTGGAGCATGCCCCCTAACTATGGCTACACCTTC.

This clonotype was recorded at least ten times. V usage is TRBV27 and J usage is TRBJ1-1; D is uncertain. V was trimmed by 2 bases and J by 0 bases, leaving 13 bases between them. Per germline, CDR1 MNHEY and CDR2 SMNVEV (reference sequence). This CDR3 has 16 residues. This CDR3 is CASSLRPSLLNTEAFF. In DNA form, the CDR3 reads TGTGCCAGCAGTTTACGCCCCTCCCTGTTGAACACTGAAGCTTTCTTT.

The chain is built from TRBV6-1 and TRBJ1-5; a possible D gene is TRBD1 (6 bases). Per germline, CDR1 MNHNS and CDR2 SASEGT. Trimming removed 6 bases from V and 1 base from J, with 13 bases in between. The CDR3 has 15 residues. The CDR3 is CASRTTGMSNQPQHF. The DNA for the CDR3 is TGTGCCAGCAGAACCACAGGGATGAGCAATCAGCCCCAGCATTTT.

This clonotype was detected many times. The genes are TRBV20-1 and TRBJ2-3; 11 bases fit TRBD2. Losses at the gene ends were 2 bases for V and 3 bases for J; bases not matched to a gene: 4. This CDR3 region has 15 residues. Germline CDR1 reads DFQATT; CDR2 reads SNEGSKA (reference sequence). The CDR3 region has the DNA TGCAGTGCTAGAAGACTAGCGGGGACTACAGATACGCAGTATTTT. The encoded protein is CSARRLAGTTDTQYF.

V is TRBV29-1 and J is TRBJ1-1; D remains ambiguous. The CDR3 runs 10 residues. CDR1 and CDR2 (germline): SQVTM, ANQGSEA. V was trimmed by 4 bases and J by 8 bases, leaving 8 bases between them. CDR3 sequence: CSVVQIEAFF. The CDR3 DNA sequence: TGCAGCGTTGTACAGATAGAAGCTTTCTTT. Together with reference TRBV29-1 and TRBJ1-1, the CDR3 gives the full variable domain: SAVISQKPSRDICQRGTSLTIQCQVDSQVTMMFWYRQQPGQSLTLIATANQGSEATYESGFVIDKFPISRPNLTFSTLTVSNMSPEDSSIYLCSVVQIEAFFGQGTRLTVV.

In its sample, this clonotype was seen many times. V is TRBV5-1 and J is TRBJ1-3; TRBD1 matches 7 bases. The trim removed 4 bases at V and 0 bases at J, leaving 4 bases unmatched. The length of the CDR3 is 15 residues. Germline V CDR1 and CDR2: SGHRS, YFSETQ. CDR3 DNA: TGCGCCAGCAGCCCGGGACAGCTCTCTGGAAACACCATATATTTT. This translates into CASSPGQLSGNTIYF.

This clonotype was detected ten times or more. The J gene is TRBJ2-3, the V gene TRBV20-1; 9 bases align to TRBD1. Germline V gives CDR1 DFQATT, CDR2 SNEGSKA (reference sequence). Germline trimming cut 7 bases from V and 2 bases from J; bases unmatched to any gene: 4. CDR3 length: 13 residues. CDR3 bases: TGCAGTGTGACAGGGGGACCCACAGATACGCAGTATTTT. This encodes CSVTGGPTDTQYF.